The rows below give T cell receptor beta chains drawn from one sample of a study of CXCR3-negative and CXCR3-positive naive CD8 T cells. TCRdb re-called the 5' RACE reads, yielding one record per CDR3 amino acid sequence without DNA. This listing includes some 150,000 distinct CDR3 sequences. The specimen was naive CXCR3+ CD8+ T cells from blood. The receptors were gathered from a human donor in good health. Some clones in this sample may be carry-over from other donors' samples. Both conserved end residues are part of each CDR3. The order of the fields is V gene, J gene, CDR3 protein.

V gene: TRBV4-2
J gene: TRBJ1-1
CDR3 protein: CASSDRGDAFF

V gene: TRBV6-6
J gene: TRBJ2-2
CDR3 protein: CASSSNGGLVGELFF

V gene: TRBV7-3
J gene: TRBJ1-6
CDR3 protein: CASSPMTGALNSPLHF

V gene: TRBV2
J gene: TRBJ2-4
CDR3 protein: CASSDGQAYAKNIQYF

V gene: TRBV7-3
J gene: TRBJ2-3
CDR3 protein: CASSRTGGTDTQYF

V gene: TRBV29-1
J gene: TRBJ2-2
CDR3 protein: CSVEDGVARNTGELFF

V gene: TRBV3-1
J gene: TRBJ2-2
CDR3 protein: CASSQVLSWTSGINTGELFF

V gene: TRBV7-9
J gene: TRBJ2-5
CDR3 protein: CASSLPRGRTSETQYF

V gene: TRBV7-9
J gene: TRBJ2-1
CDR3 protein: CASSTLEQLTPYNEQFF

V gene: TRBV28
J gene: TRBJ2-7
CDR3 protein: CASSSRVKREGYEQYF

V gene: TRBV15
J gene: TRBJ2-1
CDR3 protein: CATSREITNYNEQFF

V gene: TRBV9
J gene: TRBJ2-7
CDR3 protein: CASSVASGSDEQYF

V gene: TRBV2
J gene: TRBJ2-5
CDR3 protein: CASSDWDRFQETQYF

V gene: TRBV7-9
J gene: TRBJ2-5
CDR3 protein: CASSQEGVHRETQYF

V gene: TRBV24-1
J gene: TRBJ2-5
CDR3 protein: CATSDGYQETQYF

V gene: TRBV20-1
J gene: TRBJ2-7
CDR3 protein: CSARHSTGLAGGFEQYF

V gene: TRBV7-9
J gene: TRBJ2-5
CDR3 protein: CASSSGGSLETQYF

V gene: TRBV12-3/TRBV12-4
J gene: TRBJ2-7
CDR3 protein: CASSGDFNEQFF

V gene: TRBV7-6
J gene: TRBJ2-7
CDR3 protein: CASSYSPPGEFGYEQYF

V gene: TRBV6-2/TRBV6-3
J gene: TRBJ2-2
CDR3 protein: CASGQTNTGELFF

V gene: TRBV9
J gene: TRBJ2-1
CDR3 protein: CASSPGTFEQFF

V gene: TRBV29-1
J gene: TRBJ2-3
CDR3 protein: CSVDEGQVHTDTQYF

V gene: TRBV6-2/TRBV6-3
J gene: TRBJ2-2
CDR3 protein: CASSPGGPLDNTGELFF

V gene: TRBV6-5
J gene: TRBJ1-6
CDR3 protein: CASSYSVGTPNSPLHF

V gene: TRBV30
J gene: TRBJ2-1
CDR3 protein: CAWTPFSRGQGHQFF

V gene: TRBV15
J gene: TRBJ2-4
CDR3 protein: CATSRDDGSGDIQYF

V gene: TRBV5-1
J gene: TRBJ2-7
CDR3 protein: CASSGKVPYEQYF

V gene: TRBV28
J gene: TRBJ2-3
CDR3 protein: CASSLTLGTDTQYF

V gene: TRBV6-2/TRBV6-3
J gene: TRBJ2-7
CDR3 protein: CASGWVSYEQYF

V gene: TRBV4-1
J gene: TRBJ1-1
CDR3 protein: CASSRGAGVFEAFF

V gene: TRBV2
J gene: TRBJ2-7
CDR3 protein: CASRDYYEQYF

V gene: TRBV20-1
J gene: TRBJ2-1
CDR3 protein: CSARLAGGDEQFF

V gene: TRBV7-9
J gene: TRBJ2-5
CDR3 protein: CASSSGGSPRQETQYF

V gene: TRBV20-1
J gene: TRBJ2-7
CDR3 protein: CSARVSRDGTYEQYF

V gene: TRBV15
J gene: TRBJ2-1
CDR3 protein: CATSSVLAGGPDEQFF

V gene: TRBV6-2/TRBV6-3
J gene: TRBJ2-4
CDR3 protein: CASSLSGGPARDKNIQYF

V gene: TRBV28
J gene: TRBJ1-1
CDR3 protein: CASSFGRENTEAFF

V gene: TRBV4-3
J gene: TRBJ1-1
CDR3 protein: CASSHDQGLEAFF

V gene: TRBV11-2
J gene: TRBJ2-2
CDR3 protein: CASSLIRLANTGELFF

V gene: TRBV6-5
J gene: TRBJ2-7
CDR3 protein: CASSYSSDPYEQYF

V gene: TRBV12-3/TRBV12-4
J gene: TRBJ2-7
CDR3 protein: CASTPGPGSYEQYF

V gene: TRBV6-4
J gene: TRBJ2-2
CDR3 protein: CTSSERRVGTGELFF

V gene: TRBV12-3/TRBV12-4
J gene: TRBJ2-2
CDR3 protein: CASSLGTNTGELFF

V gene: TRBV29-1
J gene: TRBJ2-2
CDR3 protein: CTVEGDSNTGELFF

V gene: TRBV27
J gene: TRBJ2-5
CDR3 protein: CASSSQLTGRETQYF

V gene: TRBV18
J gene: TRBJ2-1
CDR3 protein: CASSRTGLTGNEQFF

V gene: TRBV5-1
J gene: TRBJ2-7
CDR3 protein: CASSPLGGAGEQYF

V gene: TRBV7-3
J gene: TRBJ2-1
CDR3 protein: CASSLKAWGMNEQFF

V gene: TRBV20-1
J gene: TRBJ1-5
CDR3 protein: CSARDEAVNSNQPQHF

V gene: TRBV6-5
J gene: TRBJ2-5
CDR3 protein: CASSSTSWGGETQYF

V gene: TRBV11-2
J gene: TRBJ2-1
CDR3 protein: CASSYYNEQFF

V gene: TRBV12-3/TRBV12-4
J gene: TRBJ1-2
CDR3 protein: CASSLEMGDGYTF

V gene: TRBV2
J gene: TRBJ2-5
CDR3 protein: CATGPDPETQYF